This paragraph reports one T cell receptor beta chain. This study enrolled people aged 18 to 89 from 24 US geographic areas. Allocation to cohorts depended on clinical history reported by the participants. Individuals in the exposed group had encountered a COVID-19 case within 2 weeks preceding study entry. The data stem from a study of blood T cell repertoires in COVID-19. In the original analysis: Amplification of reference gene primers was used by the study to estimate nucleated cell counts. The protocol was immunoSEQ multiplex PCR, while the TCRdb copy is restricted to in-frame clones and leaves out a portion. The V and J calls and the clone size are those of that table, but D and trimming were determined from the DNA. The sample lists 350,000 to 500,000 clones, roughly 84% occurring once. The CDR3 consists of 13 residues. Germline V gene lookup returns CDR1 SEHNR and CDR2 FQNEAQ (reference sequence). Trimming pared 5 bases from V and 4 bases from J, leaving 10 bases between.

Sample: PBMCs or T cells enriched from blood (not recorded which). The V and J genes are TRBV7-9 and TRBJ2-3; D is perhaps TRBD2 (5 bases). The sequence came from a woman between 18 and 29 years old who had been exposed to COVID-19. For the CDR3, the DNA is TGTGCCAGCAGCCGAACGGGATCAGATACGCAGTATTTT. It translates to CASSRTGSDTQYF.